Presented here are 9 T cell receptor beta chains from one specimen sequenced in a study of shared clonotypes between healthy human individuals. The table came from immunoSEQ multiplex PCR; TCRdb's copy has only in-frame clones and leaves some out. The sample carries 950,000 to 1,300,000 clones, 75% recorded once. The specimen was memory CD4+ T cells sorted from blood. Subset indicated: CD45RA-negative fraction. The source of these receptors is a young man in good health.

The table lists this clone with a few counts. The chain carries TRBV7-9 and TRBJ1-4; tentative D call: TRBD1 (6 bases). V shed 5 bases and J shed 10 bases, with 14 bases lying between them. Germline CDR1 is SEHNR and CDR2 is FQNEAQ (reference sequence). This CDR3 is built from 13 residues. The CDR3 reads CASSLGQRVKLFF. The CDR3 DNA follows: TGTGCCAGCAGCCTCGGACAGCGGGTAAAACTGTTTTTT.

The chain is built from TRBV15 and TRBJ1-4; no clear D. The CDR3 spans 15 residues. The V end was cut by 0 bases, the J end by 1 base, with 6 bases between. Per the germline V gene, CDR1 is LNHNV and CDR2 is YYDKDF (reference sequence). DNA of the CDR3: TGTGCCACCAGCAGAGATATAGGAACTAATGAAAAACTGTTTTTT. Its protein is CATSRDIGTNEKLFF.

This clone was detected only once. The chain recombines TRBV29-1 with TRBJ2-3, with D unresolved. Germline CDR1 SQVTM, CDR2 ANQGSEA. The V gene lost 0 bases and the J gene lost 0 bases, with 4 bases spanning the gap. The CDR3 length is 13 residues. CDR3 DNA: TGCAGCGTTGAAGACCACAGCACAGATACGCAGTATTTT. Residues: CSVEDHSTDTQYF.

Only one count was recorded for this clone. CDR3: CASSVGRVSQGGYTF. The DNA of the CDR3 is TGTGCCAGCAGCGTCGGGCGGGTGTCCCAAGGTGGCTACACCTTC. This chain uses TRBV9 with TRBJ1-2; D gene uncertain. Trimming stripped 2 bases from V and 7 bases from J, with 18 bases between. This CDR3 has 15 amino acids. Germline CDR1 SGDLS, CDR2 YYNGEE.

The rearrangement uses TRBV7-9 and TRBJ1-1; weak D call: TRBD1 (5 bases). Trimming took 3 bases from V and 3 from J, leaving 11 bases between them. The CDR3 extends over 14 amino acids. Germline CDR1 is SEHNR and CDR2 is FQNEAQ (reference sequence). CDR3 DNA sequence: TGTGCCAGCAGCTTGTCTTCGGGGGACACTGAAGCTTTCTTT. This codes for CASSLSSGDTEAFF. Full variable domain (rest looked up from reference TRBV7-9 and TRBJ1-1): DTGVSQNPRHKITKRGQNVTFRCDPISEHNRLYWYRQTLGQGPEFLTYFQNEAQLEKSRLLSDRFSAERPKGSFSTLEIQRTEQGDSAMYLCASSLSSGDTEAFFGQGTRLTVV.

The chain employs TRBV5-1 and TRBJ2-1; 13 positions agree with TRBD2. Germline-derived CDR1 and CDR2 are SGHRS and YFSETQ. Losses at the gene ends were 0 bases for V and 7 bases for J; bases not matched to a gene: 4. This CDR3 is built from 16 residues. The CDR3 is CASSLGTSGRGNEQFF. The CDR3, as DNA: TGCGCCAGCAGCTTGGGGACTAGCGGGAGAGGAAATGAGCAGTTCTTC.

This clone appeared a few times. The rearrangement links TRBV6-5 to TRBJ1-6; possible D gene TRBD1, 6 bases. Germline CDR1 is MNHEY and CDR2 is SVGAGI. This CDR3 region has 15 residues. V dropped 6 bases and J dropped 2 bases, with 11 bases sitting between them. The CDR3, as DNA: TGTGCCAGCAGCAGAACAGGGACCTATAATTCACCCCTCCACTTT. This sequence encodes CASSRTGTYNSPLHF.

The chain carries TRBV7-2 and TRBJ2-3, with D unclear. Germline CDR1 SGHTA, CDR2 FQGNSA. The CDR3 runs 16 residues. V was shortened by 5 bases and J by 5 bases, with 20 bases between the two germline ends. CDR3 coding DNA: TGTGCCAGCAGCACGTTTACAGTAGTTTCGGGAGATACGCAGTATTTT. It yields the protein CASSTFTVVSGDTQYF.

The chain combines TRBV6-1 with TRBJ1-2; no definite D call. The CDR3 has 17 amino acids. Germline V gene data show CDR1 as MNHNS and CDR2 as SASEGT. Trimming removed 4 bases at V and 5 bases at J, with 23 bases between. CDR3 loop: CASSVRVDSVGLYGYTF. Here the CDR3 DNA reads TGTGCCAGCAGTGTCCGGGTCGATTCTGTTGGATTGTATGGCTACACCTTC.